The sequence of this TCR beta chain was determined in a study of identical twins. Germline-derived CDR1 and CDR2 are SGHAT and FQNNGV. The V gene lost 2 bases and the J gene lost 3 bases, with 7 bases spanning the gap. The CDR3 is 13 amino acids. General study results and limits: The conclusions drew on cross-sectional statistical analysis instead of tracking the same donors. There were fewer insertions in abundant cord blood beta clonotypes, but memory repertoires showed no such pattern.

TCRdb re-called the 5' RACE reads with MiXCR, one entry per CDR3 protein. Of about 150,000 distinct CDR3 sequences listed, around 3.5% are singletons. There are many counts of this clonotype. Its antigen remains unidentified. Sample: memory T cells sorted from blood. The clonotype comes from a man aged 18 to 30 in good health. V is TRBV11-2 and J is TRBJ1-1, with D possibly being TRBD1 (5 bases). CDR3 loop: CASSLQGYTEAFF. The CDR3 DNA is TGTGCCAGCAGCTTACAGGGTTACACTGAAGCTTTCTTT.